Listed here are 14 T cell receptor beta chains from one sample, sequenced in a study of blood T cells in healthy people across ages. It was with a sample-barcoded 5' primer and a J-beta primer mix that a second PCR of roughly 7 to 12 cycles was run. TCRdb re-called the 5' RACE reads through MiXCR, storing one row per CDR3 protein. Among about 670,000 distinct CDR3 sequences listed, roughly two fifths were seen once. The sequenced sample consisted of blood. These receptors came from an older man in good health.

About this clonotype: A much larger clone differs from this one at a single base, so this may be a read error. The genes are TRBV2 and TRBJ2-5; no clear D gene. The J call may be incorrect, as the DNA end agrees better with TRBJ2-7. This CDR3 has 11 residues. Germline V lookup: CDR1 SNHLY, CDR2 FYNNEI. The DNA for the CDR3 is TGTGCCAGCACCCTAGGAGACGAGCAGTACTTC. As protein: CASTLGDEQYF.

This chain joins TRBV5-1 and TRBJ2-5; D not resolved. The end of the DNA aligns better with TRBJ2-7, so the J call may be wrong. The germline CDR1 and CDR2 sequences are SGHRS and YFSETQ. There are 13 residues in the CDR3. The CDR3 DNA is TGCGCCAGCAGCCCCGATGCTGGGGACGAGCAGTACTTC. It translates to CASSPDAGDEQYF.

At least ten counts were recorded for this clonotype. The chain has TRBV7-2 and TRBJ1-5; maybe TRBD1 (5 bases). V was cut by 0 bases and J by 1 base, with 7 bases left in between. CDR1 and CDR2 (germline): SGHTA, FQGNSA. This CDR3 has 15 residues. This chain's CDR3 is CASSLAWGSNQPQHF. The CDR3 DNA sequence: TGTGCCAGCAGCTTAGCCTGGGGGAGCAATCAGCCCCAGCATTTT.

This clonotype appeared a few times. The chain joins TRBV13 to TRBJ2-3; 9 bases match TRBD2. Trimming cost V 6 bases and J 4 bases; bases outside gene matches: 11. Germline CDR1 and CDR2: PRHDT and FYEKMQ (reference sequence). The length of the CDR3 is 16 residues. The CDR3 DNA is TGTGCCAGCAGTGCGGAGAGCGGGGGGACCTCAGATACGCAGTATTTT. Amino acids: CASSAESGGTSDTQYF. Full variable domain (outside the CDR3, taken from reference TRBV13 and TRBJ2-3): AAGVIQSPRHLIKEKRETATLKCYPIPRHDTVYWYQQGPGQDPQFLISFYEKMQSDKGSIPDRFSAQQFSDYHSELNMSSLELGDSALYFCASSAESGGTSDTQYFGPGTRLTVL.

The chain recombines TRBV21-1 with TRBJ1-1. TRBV21-1 represents a pseudogene. The CDR3 consists of 15 residues. The CDR3 region is CASSLRQGPGGEAFF. The CDR3 bases are TGTGCCAGCAGCTTGCGACAGGGCCCTGGGGGGGAAGCTTTCTTT.

Ten or more counts support this clonotype. V gene TRBV29-1 combines with J gene TRBJ2-5; 16 bases align to TRBD2. The CDR3 contains 18 residues. Germline V CDR1 and CDR2: SQVTM, ANQGSEA. V shed 7 bases and J 4 bases; nucleotides not matched to a gene: 15. CDR3 DNA: TGCAGCGGTACCGGGACTAGCGGGGGGGGTCTTCGTTCAGAGACCCAGTACTTC. Protein: CSGTGTSGGGLRSETQYF.

This clonotype was counted ten times or more. The genes are TRBV6-2 or TRBV6-3 and TRBJ2-1; maybe TRBD1 (5 bases). In germline, CDR1 is MNHEY, CDR2 SVGEGT. This CDR3 is 13 amino acids long. Trimming cost V 3 bases and J 4 bases, with 7 bases left between them. The CDR3 loop is CASSYQGYNEQFF. Here the CDR3 DNA reads TGTGCCAGCAGTTATCAGGGTTACAATGAGCAGTTCTTC.

This clonotype was detected only a few times. The CDR3 spells CASSAQGSGANVLTF. CDR3 DNA: TGTGCCAGCAGTGCACAGGGTTCAGGGGCCAACGTCCTGACTTTC. This chain joins TRBV2 and TRBJ2-6, with D possibly being TRBD1 (6 bases). Trimming left V 4 bases short and J 4 bases short, with 11 bases between. Germline CDR1 is SNHLY and CDR2 is FYNNEI. The CDR3 contains 15 residues.

This chain links TRBV5-1 with TRBJ2-3, with 7 bases aligning to TRBD2. CDR1 and CDR2 from the germline V gene are SGHRS and YFSETQ. The length of the CDR3 is 15 residues. V was clipped by 0 bases and J by 6 bases; unmatched bases: 7. CDR3 amino acids: CASSLAGPAGDTQYF. CDR3 nucleotide sequence: TGCGCCAGCAGCTTGGCCGGACCAGCGGGGGATACGCAGTATTTT.

This clonotype was detected only a few times. The rearrangement joins TRBV4-3 to TRBJ2-4; D gene uncertain. V was trimmed by 1 base and J by 6 bases, leaving 7 bases between them. The CDR3 covers 13 residues. Germline lookup yields CDR1 LGHNA and CDR2 YSLEER. This CDR3 reads CASSQGLTNIQYF. The DNA for the CDR3 is TGCGCCAGCAGCCAAGGATTGACAAACATTCAGTACTTC.

This clonotype showed up just once. CDR3 sequence: CASSETGTANEKLFF. As DNA, the CDR3 is TGTGCCAGCAGTGAAACCGGGACAGCTAATGAAAAACTGTTTTTT. The rearrangement links TRBV25-1 to TRBJ1-4, with 7 bases lining up with TRBD1. CDR1 and CDR2 (germline): MGHDK, SYGVNS. This CDR3 contains 15 residues. Trimming took 2 bases from V and 3 from J; bases not matched to a gene: 3.

This clonotype was counted only a few times. With a much larger clone just one base away, this may be a read error. V usage is TRBV6-1 and J usage is TRBJ2-5, with 10 bases lining up with TRBD1. Germline assignment: CDR1 MNHNS and CDR2 SASEGT. CDR3 length: 15 residues. The V gene end was trimmed by 5 bases and the J gene end by 11 bases; junction bases not matched to a gene: 14. Here the CDR3 reads CASSSWDRGHNEQYF. The DNA for the CDR3 is TGTGCCAGCAGTTCCTGGGACAGGGGACACAATGAGCAGTACTTC.

The chain links TRBV30 to TRBJ2-5; TRBD2 matches 10 bases. The length of the CDR3 is 14 residues. V lost 4 bases to trimming and J lost 1 base; unmatched junction nucleotides: 3. CDR1 and CDR2 (germline): GTSNPN, SVGIG (reference sequence). CDR3 coding DNA: TGTGCCTGGACTAGCGGGAGTGCCCAAGAGACCCAGTACTTC. It codes for CAWTSGSAQETQYF.

This clonotype came up a few times. A read error may produce the germline difference seen at one junction end. V is TRBV7-9 and J is TRBJ2-1; 7 bases are a match to TRBD1. The CDR3 sequence is 15 residues long. The germline V gene encodes CDR1 SEHNR and CDR2 FQNEAQ (reference sequence). CDR3 sequence (DNA): TGTGCCAGCAGCCCCCAGGGGGTTTCCTACGATGAGCAGTTCTTC. Its protein is CASSPQGVSYDEQFF.